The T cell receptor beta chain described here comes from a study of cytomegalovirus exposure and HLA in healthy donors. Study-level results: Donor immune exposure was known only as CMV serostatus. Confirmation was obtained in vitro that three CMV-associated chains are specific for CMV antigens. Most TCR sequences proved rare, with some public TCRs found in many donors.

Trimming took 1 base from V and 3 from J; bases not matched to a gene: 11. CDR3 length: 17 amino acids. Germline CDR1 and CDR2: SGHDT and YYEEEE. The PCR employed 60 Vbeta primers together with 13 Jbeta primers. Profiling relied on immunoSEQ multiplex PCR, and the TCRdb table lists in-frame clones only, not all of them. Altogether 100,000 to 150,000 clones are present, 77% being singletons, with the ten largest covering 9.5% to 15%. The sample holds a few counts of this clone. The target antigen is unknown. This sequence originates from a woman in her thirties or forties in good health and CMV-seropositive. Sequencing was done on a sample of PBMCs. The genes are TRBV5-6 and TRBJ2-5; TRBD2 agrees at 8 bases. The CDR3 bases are TGTGCCAGCAGCTTGAGTGTGAGCGGGAGAAACAAAGAGACCCAGTACTTC. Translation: CASSLSVSGRNKETQYF. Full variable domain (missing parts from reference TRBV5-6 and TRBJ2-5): DAGVTQSPTHLIKTRGQQVTLRCSPKSGHDTVSWYQQALGQGPQFIFQYYEEEERQRGNFPDRFSGHQFPNYSSELNVNALLLGDSALYLCASSLSVSGRNKETQYFGPGTRLLVL.